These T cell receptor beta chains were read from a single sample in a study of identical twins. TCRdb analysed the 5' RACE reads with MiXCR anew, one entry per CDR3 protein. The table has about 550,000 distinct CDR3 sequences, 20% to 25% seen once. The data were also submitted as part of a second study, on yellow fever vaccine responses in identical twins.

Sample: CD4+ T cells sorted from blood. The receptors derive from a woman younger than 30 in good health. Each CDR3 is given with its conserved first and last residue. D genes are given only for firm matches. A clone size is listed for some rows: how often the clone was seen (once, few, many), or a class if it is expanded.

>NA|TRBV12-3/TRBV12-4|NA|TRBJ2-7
CASSLPGAYEQYF
TGTGCCAGCAGTCTCCCCGGGGCCTACGAGCAGTACTTC
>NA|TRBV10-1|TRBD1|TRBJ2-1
CASSTNQGVGTNEQFF
TGCGCCAGCAGTACCAACCAGGGGGTCGGTACTAATGAGCAGTTCTTC
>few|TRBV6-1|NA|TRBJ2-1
CASSEATSLYNEQFF
TGTGCCAGCAGTGAAGCGACTTCCCTTTACAATGAGCAGTTCTTC
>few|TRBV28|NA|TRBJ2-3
CASKLGTTTDTQYF
TGTGCCAGCAAACTCGGAACAACCACAGATACGCAGTATTTT
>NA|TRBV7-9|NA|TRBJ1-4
CASSPIGAAEKLFF
TGTGCCAGCAGCCCAATTGGGGCAGCAGAAAAACTGTTTTTT
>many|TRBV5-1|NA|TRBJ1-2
CASSLQSYGYTF
TGCGCCAGCAGCCTTCAGAGTTATGGCTACACCTTC
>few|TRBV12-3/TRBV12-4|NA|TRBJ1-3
CASRMPSSSLSGNTIYF
TGTGCCAGCAGGATGCCGAGCAGTTCCCTCTCTGGAAACACCATATATTTT
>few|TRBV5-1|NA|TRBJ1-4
CASSSRPRDGTTNEKLFF
TGCGCCAGCAGCTCCCGACCCCGGGACGGTACAACTAATGAAAAACTGTTTTTT
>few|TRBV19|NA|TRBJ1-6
CASSITGSSYNSPLHF
TGTGCCAGTAGTATAACGGGGAGCTCCTATAATTCACCCCTCCACTTT
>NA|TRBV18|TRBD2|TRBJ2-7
CASSPIAGEGEQYF
TGTGCCAGCTCACCCATAGCGGGAGAAGGCGAGCAGTACTTC
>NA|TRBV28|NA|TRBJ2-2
CASKSRGRGNTGELFF
TGTGCCAGCAAATCCAGGGGAAGGGGGAACACCGGGGAGCTGTTTTTT
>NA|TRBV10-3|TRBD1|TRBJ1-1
CAIRGQGVTEAFF
TGTGCCATCAGGGGACAGGGCGTCACTGAAGCTTTCTTT
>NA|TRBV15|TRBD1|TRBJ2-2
CATSRRQGWSTGELFF
TGTGCCACCAGCAGGAGACAGGGTTGGAGCACCGGGGAGCTGTTTTTT
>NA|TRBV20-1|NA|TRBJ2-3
CSARRDGVQDTQYF
TGCAGTGCACGGCGTGACGGGGTGCAAGATACGCAGTATTTT
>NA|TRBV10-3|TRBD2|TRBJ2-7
CAITSSGTAYEQYF
TGTGCCATCACCAGTAGCGGGACGGCCTACGAGCAGTACTTC
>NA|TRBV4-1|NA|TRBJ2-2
CASSQDRVTGELFF
TGCGCCAGCAGCCAAGATAGGGTCACCGGGGAGCTGTTTTTT
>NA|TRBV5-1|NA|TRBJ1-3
CASSFGEDGNTIYF
TGCGCCAGCAGCTTCGGGGAGGATGGAAACACCATATATTTT
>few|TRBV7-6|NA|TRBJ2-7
CASSLDQGRDYEQYF
TGTGCCAGCAGCTTAGATCAGGGGCGGGACTACGAGCAGTACTTC
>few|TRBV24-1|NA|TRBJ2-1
CATSGRRQPYNEQFF
TGTGCCACCAGTGGGAGGAGGCAGCCCTACAATGAGCAGTTCTTC
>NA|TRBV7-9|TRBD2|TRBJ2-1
CASSQTSGGLYNEQFF
TGTGCCAGCAGTCAGACTAGCGGGGGTCTCTACAACGAGCAGTTCTTC
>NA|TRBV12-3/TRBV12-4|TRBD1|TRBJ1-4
CASNKGTGQREKLFF
TGTGCCAGCAACAAGGGGACAGGGCAAAGAGAAAAACTGTTTTTT
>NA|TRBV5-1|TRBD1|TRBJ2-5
CASSPQGQQETQYF
TGCGCCAGCAGCCCCCAGGGACAGCAAGAGACCCAGTACTTC
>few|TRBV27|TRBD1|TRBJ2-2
CASNHRQGAGELFF
TGTGCCAGCAATCATCGACAGGGCGCCGGGGAGCTGTTTTTT
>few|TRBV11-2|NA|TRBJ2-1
CASSSDRFRIEQFF
TGTGCCAGCAGCTCCGACAGGTTTCGGATAGAGCAGTTCTTC